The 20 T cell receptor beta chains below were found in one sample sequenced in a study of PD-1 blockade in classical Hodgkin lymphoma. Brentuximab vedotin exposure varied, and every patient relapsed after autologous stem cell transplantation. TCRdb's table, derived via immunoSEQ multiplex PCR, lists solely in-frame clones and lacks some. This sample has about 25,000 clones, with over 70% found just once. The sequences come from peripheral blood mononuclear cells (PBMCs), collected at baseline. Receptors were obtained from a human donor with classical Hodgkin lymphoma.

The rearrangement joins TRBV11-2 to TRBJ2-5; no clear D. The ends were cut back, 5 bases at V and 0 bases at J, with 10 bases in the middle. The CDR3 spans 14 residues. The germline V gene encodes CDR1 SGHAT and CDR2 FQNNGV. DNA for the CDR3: TGTGCCAGCAGCCCCCGATTTGACCAAGAGACCCAGTACTTC. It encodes CASSPRFDQETQYF.

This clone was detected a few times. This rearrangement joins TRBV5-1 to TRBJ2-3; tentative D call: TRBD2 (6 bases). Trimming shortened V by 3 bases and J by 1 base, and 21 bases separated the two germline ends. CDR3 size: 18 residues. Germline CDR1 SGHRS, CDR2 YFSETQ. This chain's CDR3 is CASSWRGGLGGGTDTQYF. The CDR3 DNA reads TGCGCCAGCAGCTGGCGGGGAGGATTAGGTGGGGGCACAGATACGCAGTATTTT.

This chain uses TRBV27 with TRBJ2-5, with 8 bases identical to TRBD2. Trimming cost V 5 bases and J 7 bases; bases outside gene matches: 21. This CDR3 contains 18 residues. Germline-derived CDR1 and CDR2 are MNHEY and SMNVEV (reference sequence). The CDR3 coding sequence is TGTGCCAGCAGTCCTGAGACGTCGCGGGGGGCTTGGTGGGGGACCCAGTACTTC. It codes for CASSPETSRGAWWGTQYF.

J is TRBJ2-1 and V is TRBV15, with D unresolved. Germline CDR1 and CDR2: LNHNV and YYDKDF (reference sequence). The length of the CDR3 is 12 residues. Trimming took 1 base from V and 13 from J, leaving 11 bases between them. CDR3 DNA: TGTGCCACCAGCAGAGGGGCTGGTCGTCAGTTCTTC. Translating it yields CATSRGAGRQFF.

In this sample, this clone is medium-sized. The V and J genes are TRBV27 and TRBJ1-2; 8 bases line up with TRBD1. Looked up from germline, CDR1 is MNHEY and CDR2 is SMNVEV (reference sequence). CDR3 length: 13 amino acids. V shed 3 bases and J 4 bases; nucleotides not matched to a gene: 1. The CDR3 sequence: CASSFGTGYGYTF. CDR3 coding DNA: TGTGCCAGCAGTTTCGGGACAGGCTATGGCTACACCTTC.

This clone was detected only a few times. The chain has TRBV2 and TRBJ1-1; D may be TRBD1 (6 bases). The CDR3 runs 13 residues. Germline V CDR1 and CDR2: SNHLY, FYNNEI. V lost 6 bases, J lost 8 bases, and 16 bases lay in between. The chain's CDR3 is CASRDRTENEAFF. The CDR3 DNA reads TGTGCCAGCAGGGACCGGACAGAGAACGAAGCTTTCTTT.

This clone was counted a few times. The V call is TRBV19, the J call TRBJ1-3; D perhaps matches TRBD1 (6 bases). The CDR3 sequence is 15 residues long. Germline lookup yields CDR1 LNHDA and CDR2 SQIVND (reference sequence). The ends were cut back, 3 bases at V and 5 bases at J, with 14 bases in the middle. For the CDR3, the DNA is TGTGCCAGTAGTATGACCGGGACACAACGAAACACCATATATTTT. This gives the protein CASSMTGTQRNTIYF.

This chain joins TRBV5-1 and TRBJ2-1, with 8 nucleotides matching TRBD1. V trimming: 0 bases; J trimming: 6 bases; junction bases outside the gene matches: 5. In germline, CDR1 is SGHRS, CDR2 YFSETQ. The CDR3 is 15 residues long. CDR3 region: CASSLDGQGSNEQFF. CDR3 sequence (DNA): TGCGCCAGCAGCTTGGATGGACAGGGAAGCAATGAGCAGTTCTTC.

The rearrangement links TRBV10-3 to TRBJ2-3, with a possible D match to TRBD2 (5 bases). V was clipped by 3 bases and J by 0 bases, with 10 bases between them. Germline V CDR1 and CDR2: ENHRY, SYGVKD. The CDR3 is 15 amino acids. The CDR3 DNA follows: TGTGCCATCAGTGACACTAGGAGCAGCACAGATACGCAGTATTTT. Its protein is CAISDTRSSTDTQYF.

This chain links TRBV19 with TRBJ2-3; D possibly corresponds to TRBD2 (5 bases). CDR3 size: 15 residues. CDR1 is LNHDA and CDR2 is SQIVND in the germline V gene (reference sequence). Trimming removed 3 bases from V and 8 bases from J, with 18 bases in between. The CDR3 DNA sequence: TGTGCCAGTAGTATTGGGGTTCCCGGGATCGGTACGCAGTATTTT. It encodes CASSIGVPGIGTQYF.

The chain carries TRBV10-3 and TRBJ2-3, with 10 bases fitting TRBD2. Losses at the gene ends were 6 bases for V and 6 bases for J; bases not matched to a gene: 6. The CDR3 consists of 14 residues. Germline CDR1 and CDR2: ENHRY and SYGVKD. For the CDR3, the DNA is TGTGCCATCAGAACTAGCGGGGATTGGGATACGCAGTATTTT. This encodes CAIRTSGDWDTQYF.

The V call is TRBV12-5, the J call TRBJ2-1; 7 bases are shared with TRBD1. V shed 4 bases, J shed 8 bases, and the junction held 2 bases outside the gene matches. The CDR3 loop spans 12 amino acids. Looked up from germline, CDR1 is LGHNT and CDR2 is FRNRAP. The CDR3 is CASGSQGHEQFF. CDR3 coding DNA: TGTGCTAGTGGTTCACAGGGGCATGAGCAGTTCTTC.

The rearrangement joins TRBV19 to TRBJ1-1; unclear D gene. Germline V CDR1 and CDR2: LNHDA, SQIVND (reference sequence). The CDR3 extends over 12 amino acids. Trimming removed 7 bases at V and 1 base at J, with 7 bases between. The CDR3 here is CASNWGNTEAFF. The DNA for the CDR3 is TGTGCCAGTAACTGGGGGAACACTGAAGCTTTCTTT.

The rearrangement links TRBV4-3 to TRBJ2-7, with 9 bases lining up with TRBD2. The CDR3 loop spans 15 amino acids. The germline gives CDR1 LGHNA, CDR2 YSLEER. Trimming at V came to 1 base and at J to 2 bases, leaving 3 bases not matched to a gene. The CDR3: CASSQVAGGPYEQYF. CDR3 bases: TGCGCCAGCAGCCAAGTGGCGGGGGGGCCCTACGAGCAGTACTTC.

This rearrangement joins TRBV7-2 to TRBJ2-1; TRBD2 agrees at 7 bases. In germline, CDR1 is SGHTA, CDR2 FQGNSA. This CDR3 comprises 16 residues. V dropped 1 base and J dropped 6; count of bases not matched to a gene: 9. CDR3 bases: TGTGCCAGCAGCTTAGGCACTAGCATAGCGGGCAATGAGCAGTTCTTC. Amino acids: CASSLGTSIAGNEQFF.

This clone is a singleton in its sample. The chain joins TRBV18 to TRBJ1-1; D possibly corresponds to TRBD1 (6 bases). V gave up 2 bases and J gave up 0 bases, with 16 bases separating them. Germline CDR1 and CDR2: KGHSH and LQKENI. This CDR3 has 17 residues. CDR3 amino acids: CASSPGGRMTMNTEAFF. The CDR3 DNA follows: TGTGCCAGCTCACCAGGGGGCAGAATGACCATGAACACTGAAGCTTTCTTT.

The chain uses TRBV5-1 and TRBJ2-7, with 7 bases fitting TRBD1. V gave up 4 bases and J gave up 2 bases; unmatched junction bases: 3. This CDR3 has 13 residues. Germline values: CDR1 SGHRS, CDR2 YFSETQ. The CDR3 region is CASSHDRAYEQYF. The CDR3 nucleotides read TGCGCCAGCAGCCACGACAGGGCCTACGAGCAGTACTTC.

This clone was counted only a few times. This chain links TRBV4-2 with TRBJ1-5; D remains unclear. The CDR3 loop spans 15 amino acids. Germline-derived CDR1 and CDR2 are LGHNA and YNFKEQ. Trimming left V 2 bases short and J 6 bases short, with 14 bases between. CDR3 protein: CASSQTVGAGQPQHF. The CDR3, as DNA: TGTGCCAGCAGCCAAACCGTCGGTGCCGGTCAGCCCCAGCATTTT.

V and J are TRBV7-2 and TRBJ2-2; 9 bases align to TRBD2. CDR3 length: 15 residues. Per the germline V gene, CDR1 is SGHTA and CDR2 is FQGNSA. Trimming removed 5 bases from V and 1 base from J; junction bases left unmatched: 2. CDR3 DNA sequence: TGTGCCAGCAGCCTTAGCGGGGGGAACACCGGGGAGCTGTTTTTT. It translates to CASSLSGGNTGELFF.

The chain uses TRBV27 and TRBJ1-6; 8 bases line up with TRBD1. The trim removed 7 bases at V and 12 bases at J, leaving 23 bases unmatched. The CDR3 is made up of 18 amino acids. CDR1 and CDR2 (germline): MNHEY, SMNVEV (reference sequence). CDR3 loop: CASNFPPLGQGVRIPLHF. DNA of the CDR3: TGTGCCAGCAATTTCCCCCCACTCGGACAGGGAGTTCGAATACCCCTCCACTTT.